This T cell receptor beta chain was found in a study of blood T cell repertoires in COVID-19. Overall study: PBMCs, B-cell-depleted T cells, or T cells were the source of the cDNA or gDNA that made up the material.

From germline, CDR1 is KGHSH and CDR2 LQKENI. The length of the CDR3 is 16 residues. The V gene end was trimmed by 5 bases and the J gene end by 5 bases; junction bases not matched to a gene: 12. Using immunoSEQ multiplex PCR, the repertoire was profiled, and TCRdb retains in-frame clones only, with some absent. Of about 250,000 clones in the sample, more than 75% were seen once. Participant ages covered about 18 to 100 years across 24 US areas. What was sequenced was PBMCs or T cells enriched from blood (not recorded which). This clonotype was obtained from a woman aged 50 to 60 who had recovered from COVID-19. J is TRBJ1-3 and V is TRBV18; 7 positions agree with TRBD1. The CDR3, as DNA: TGTGCCAGCTCAGTCGGGAGCGACAGGGTCCGAAACACCATATATTTT. Protein product: CASSVGSDRVRNTIYF.